This TCR beta chain was found in a study of post-analysis software for immune sequencing data (dated by TCRdb to 2014 to 2015). Broadly, across the study: Disease courses on record covered relapsing-remitting, secondary progressive and progressive-relapsing multiple sclerosis, though some patients had no subtype annotation. The multiple sclerosis patient repertoires were compared with 10 to 12 previously published healthy control repertoires from donors aged about 6 to 26 years. A subset of samples was prepared in parallel using single-end sample barcoding, then pooled and co-amplified after Illumina adapter ligation. Study-level results and caveats: The control group was slightly older than the multiple sclerosis patient group. Direct clustering with F measure revealed strong co-clustering of samples prepared in the same batch, which led to a batch-effect correction. Significantly lower normalized Chao1 diversity was found in multiple sclerosis patients than in controls, suggesting substantial peripheral T-cell clonal expansion.

Library generation was performed with PCR. The sequencing machine was an Illumina HiSeq 2500. To reduce PCR and sequencing biases, unique molecular identifiers were incorporated into the TCR beta cDNA libraries. Every 1 to 10 million input T cells yielded some 500,000 cDNA molecules, meaning each molecule approximated one T cell. The patient libraries were prepared and sequenced with the same protocol used for the earlier healthy control dataset. Within a given batch, samples were prepared together, multiplexed and sequenced on the same HiSeq lane. In the authors' own workflow: Raw barcoded reads were processed with MIGEC, and single-read molecular identifier groups were discarded before consensus assembly and CDR3 extraction. VDJtools was used for post-analysis of the clonotype tables, with diversity normalized by down-sampling every dataset to the smallest sample size. Repertoire overlap clustering matched CDR3 amino acid but not nucleotide sequences to correct batch-related cross-sample contamination. The public reads were reanalyzed by TCRdb: fastp trimming at Q25, MiXCR alignment, in-frame beta chains only. Each CDR3 protein appears once, grouped with its most common genes and DNA. For this entry, the V and J calls and clone size follow TCRdb and not the study's own pipeline. Here the sample has approximately 180,000 distinct CDR3 sequences; over 25% occur a single time. The biggest ten clones account for approximately 1.5% of the sample.

This clonotype was seen at least ten times. The antigen this receptor binds is unknown. No clone much larger than this one lies a single base away; base qualities are absent. To demonstrate the VDJtools post-analysis software, the study profiled TCR beta repertoires from the peripheral blood of under 15 young patients with multiple sclerosis. The multiple sclerosis patients were children and adolescents between roughly 6 and 16 years of age. This receptor was identified in a girl between 5 and 17 years old with multiple sclerosis. Source material: blood.

CDR3 protein: CASSRLEETQYF. The sequenced DNA is TGTGCCAGCTCCCGACTAGAAGAGACCCAGTACTTC. The rearrangement joined TRBV3-1 to TRBJ2-5; TRBD2 is possibly the D segment (6 matching bases). The CDR3 goes from the cysteine to the phenylalanine over 12 residues. Of all the DNA, just the CDR3 is kept, 36 bases in frame from base 1. V gives up 8 bases and J gives up 3 bases, and the segment between their germline ends measures 10 bases. The germline V gene (reference sequence) gives CDR1 as LGHDT and CDR2 as YNNKEL.